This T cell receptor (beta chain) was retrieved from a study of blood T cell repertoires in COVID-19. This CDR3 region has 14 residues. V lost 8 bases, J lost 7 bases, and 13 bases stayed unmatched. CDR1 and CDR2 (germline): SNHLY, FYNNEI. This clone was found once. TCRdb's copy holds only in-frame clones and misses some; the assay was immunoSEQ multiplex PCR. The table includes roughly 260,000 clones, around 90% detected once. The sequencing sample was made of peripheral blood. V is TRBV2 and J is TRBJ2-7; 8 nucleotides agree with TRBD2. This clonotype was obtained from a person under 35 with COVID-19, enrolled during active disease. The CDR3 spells CASGGREATSEQYF. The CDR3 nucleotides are TGTGCCAGCGGGGGGCGGGAGGCCACTTCGGAGCAGTACTTC.